This TCR beta chain derives from a study of CD8 T cells in Susac syndrome. The study's findings and limits: Only a relatively small number of individuals were included in the TCR sequencing and HLA analysis.

RNA totalling roughly 0.45 to 1 ug underwent reverse transcription with random hexamers. Amplification of TCR beta CDR3 by immunoSEQ multiplex PCR spanned 54 Vbeta and 13 Jbeta. TCRdb reprocessed the immunoSEQ multiplex PCR reads via MiXCR and lists one record per CDR3 protein. The sample contains 250,000 to 300,000 distinct CDR3 sequences, more than 75% of which appear only once. Notes on this clonotype: No antigen is known for it.

The V gene's germline CDR1 is MNHEY and CDR2 SMNVEV (reference sequence). The ends were cut back, 3 bases at V and 8 bases at J, with 11 bases in the middle. CDR3 length: 13 residues. CD8+ and CD4+ T cells from blood underwent TCR beta sequencing, which was carried out in a high-throughput format. The authors negatively isolated CD8+ and CD4+ T cells and FACS-enriched TEMRA cells. This clonotype was obtained from a human donor with multiple sclerosis. Sequenced sample: CD8+ T cells from PBMCs. The genes are TRBV27 and TRBJ2-1; a possible D gene is TRBD1 (6 bases). The CDR3 loop is CASSFQGQHEQFF. DNA of the CDR3: TGTGCCAGCAGTTTCCAGGGGCAACATGAGCAGTTCTTC.